This TCR beta chain derives from a study of OX40 agonist ivuxolimab in advanced cancers. The CDR3 sequence is 15 residues long. Germline V CDR1 and CDR2: SGHNT, YYREEE (reference sequence). V lost 4 bases, J lost 4 bases, and 8 bases stayed unmatched. The assay was immunoSEQ multiplex PCR, and TCRdb's table has in-frame clones only and misses some. The sample consists of roughly 80,000 clones, around 85% of them appearing once. The sample consisted of CD4+ or CD8+ T cells sorted from blood, taken in a trial of the OX40 agonist ivuxolimab. The sequence was obtained from an adult with an advanced solid tumor such as melanoma, head and neck, liver or kidney cancer. This rearrangement joins TRBV5-4 to TRBJ2-1; 7 bases line up with TRBD1. The CDR3 DNA reads as TGTGCCAGCAGCCTGGACAGGAGCCCTTACAATGAGCAGTTCTTC. It codes for CASSLDRSPYNEQFF.